A single sample is the source of the 9 T cell receptor beta chains below, sequenced in a study of blood T cell repertoires in COVID-19. Profiled with immunoSEQ multiplex PCR; TCRdb holds only in-frame clones, not every one. Among about 74,000 clones listed, 75% to 85% were seen once. The sample taken for sequencing was peripheral blood. These receptors all come from a human donor in a cohort sampled during active COVID-19.

The genes are TRBV27 and TRBJ1-4, with D possibly TRBD1 on 6 matching bases. Germline-derived CDR1 and CDR2 are MNHEY and SMNVEV (reference sequence). CDR3 length: 17 amino acids. Between the trimmed V and J ends, which lost 5 bases and 0 bases, there was a span of 16 bases. DNA of the CDR3: TGTGCCAGCAGTCGACGGACAGACCGCGCAACTAATGAAAAACTGTTTTTT. Translated, it gives CASSRRTDRATNEKLFF.

In its sample, this clone was seen a few times. The CDR3 spells CASSRDRGRNQPQHF. The CDR3 DNA reads TGTGCCAGCAGTAGGGACAGGGGGCGCAATCAGCCCCAGCATTTT. The rearrangement links TRBV28 to TRBJ1-5, with 12 bases aligning to TRBD1. The CDR3 is made up of 15 amino acids. Germline V gives CDR1 MDHEN, CDR2 SYDVKM. V trimming: 5 bases; J trimming: 2 bases; junction bases outside the gene matches: 1.

The table lists this clone with a count of one. The chain carries TRBV30 and TRBJ2-7; 9 nucleotides line up with TRBD1. The CDR3 spans 14 residues. Germline V gene lookup returns CDR1 GTSNPN and CDR2 SVGIG (reference sequence). V gave up 4 bases and J gave up 2 bases; unmatched junction bases: 6. CDR3 sequence (DNA): TGTGCCTGGACCACGGGACAGGGTACCTACGAGCAGTACTTC. Residues: CAWTTGQGTYEQYF.

V and J are TRBV12-3 or TRBV12-4 and TRBJ2-3, with 9 bases matching TRBD2. Unmatched junction bases numbered 13, after V lost 6 bases and J lost 15 bases. This CDR3 is 13 amino acids long. CDR3 sequence: CASSPSGNSGNYF. DNA for the CDR3: TGTGCCAGCAGCCCTAGCGGGAATAGCGGGAACTATTTT.

The chain links TRBV6-5 to TRBJ2-7; 8 bases align to TRBD2. The CDR3 length is 15 residues. Germline lookup yields CDR1 MNHEY and CDR2 SVGAGI. The V and J ends lost 5 bases and 0 bases, in that order; junction bases with no gene match: 6. The CDR3: CASSLLAGDSYEQYF. CDR3 in DNA: TGTGCCAGCAGTCTCCTAGCGGGCGACTCCTACGAGCAGTACTTC.

The chain uses TRBV4-1 and TRBJ1-6; unclear D gene. V gave up 3 bases and J gave up 2 bases, with 11 bases separating them. CDR3 length: 16 amino acids. Germline V lookup: CDR1 MGHRA, CDR2 YSYEKL. CDR3 residues: CASSHGQEAYNSPLHF. The DNA of the CDR3 is TGCGCCAGCAGCCATGGGCAGGAGGCCTATAATTCACCCCTCCACTTT.

This chain links TRBV19 with TRBJ2-7, with TRBD1 matching over 7 bases. Germline CDR1 reads LNHDA; CDR2 reads SQIVND (reference sequence). Unmatched junction bases numbered 15, after V lost 10 bases and J lost 3 bases. CDR3 length equals 15 residues. CDR3 amino acids: CATGQQGSSRYEQYF. DNA for the CDR3: TGTGCCACGGGACAGCAAGGGTCCTCCCGCTACGAGCAGTACTTC.

J is TRBJ2-5 and V is TRBV15; D may be TRBD2 (6 bases). With 7 bases removed from V and 4 bases from J, the gap between germline ends came to 16 bases. CDR1 is LNHNV, CDR2 YYDKDF, per germline (reference sequence). The CDR3 is made up of 14 amino acids. The CDR3 region has the DNA TGTGCCACCACTCCGGGAGCAGGGAGAGAGACCCAGTACTTC. Its translation is CATTPGAGRETQYF.

This clone was observed a handful of times. The J gene is TRBJ2-7, the V gene TRBV13; 14 bases fit TRBD2. Germline CDR1 is PRHDT and CDR2 is FYEKMQ (reference sequence). CDR3 length equals 16 residues. J gave up 6 bases and V 4 bases, and 8 bases lay outside the gene matches. In DNA form, the CDR3 reads TGTGCCAGCAGCTCTCTGGGACTAGCGGGAGACCCCGAGCAGTACTTC. Translation gives CASSSLGLAGDPEQYF.